This entry lists 30 T cell receptor beta chains sequenced from one sample in a study of T cell responses to AZD1222 COVID-19 vaccine. Assay: immunoSEQ multiplex PCR; the TCRdb copy retains only in-frame clones and omits some. The sample lists 99,000 or so clones; around nine tenths were seen once. The source material was peripheral blood, sampled on day 0 of AZD1222 vaccination. All receptors come from an adult in good health.

The rearrangement links TRBV2 to TRBJ1-5; the match to TRBD1 covers 8 bases. The CDR3 is made up of 16 amino acids. Germline lookup yields CDR1 SNHLY and CDR2 FYNNEI. The trim removed 2 bases at V and 6 bases at J, leaving 9 bases unmatched. CDR3 nucleotide sequence: TGTGCCAGCAGTGAATTCCAGGGGGCGTCTGGTCAGCCCCAGCATTTT. It is translated as CASSEFQGASGQPQHF. Supplemented by reference TRBV2 and TRBJ1-5, the full variable domain reads EPEVTQTPSHQVTQMGQEVILRCVPISNHLYFYWYRQILGQKVEFLVSFYNNEISEKSEIFDDQFSVERPDGSNFTLKIRSTKLEDSAMYFCASSEFQGASGQPQHFGDGTRLSIL.

The chain has TRBV11-2 and TRBJ2-2, with TRBD1 matching over 8 bases. Germline CDR1 reads SGHAT; CDR2 reads FQNNGV. V lost 5 bases to trimming and J lost 2 bases; unmatched junction nucleotides: 4. This CDR3 has 15 amino acids. CDR3 sequence (DNA): TGTGCCAGCAGCCCGGACAGGGTAAACACCGGGGAGCTGTTTTTT. This translates into CASSPDRVNTGELFF.

The rearrangement joins TRBV6-5 to TRBJ1-2; tentatively, D is TRBD1 (5 bases). Germline assignment: CDR1 MNHEY and CDR2 SVGAGI. The CDR3 sequence is 16 residues long. The ends were cut back, 4 bases at V and 4 bases at J, with 19 bases in the middle. CDR3 residues: CASSSARDPRFYGYTF. CDR3 DNA: TGTGCCAGCAGTTCCGCCCGGGACCCCCGGTTCTATGGCTACACCTTC.

The chain employs TRBV4-1 and TRBJ2-7; 9 bases are shared with TRBD1. V shed 4 bases and J 3 bases; nucleotides not matched to a gene: 4. The CDR3 is 14 residues long. Germline V gives CDR1 MGHRA, CDR2 YSYEKL. CDR3 nucleotide sequence: TGCGCCAGCAGCCTAGGACAGGGGCTCTACGAGCAGTACTTC. It is translated as CASSLGQGLYEQYF.

V is TRBV6-5 and J is TRBJ1-2; a possible D gene is TRBD1 (6 bases). The V and J ends lost 6 bases and 6 bases respectively, with 17 bases between them. Germline V lookup: CDR1 MNHEY, CDR2 SVGAGI. The CDR3 is made up of 14 amino acids. The CDR3 DNA follows: TGTGCCAGCAGACTCAACGGGGGGGCCAATGGCTACACCTTC. Its translation: CASRLNGGANGYTF.

The chain employs TRBV5-6 and TRBJ1-6; D is uncertain. V lost 0 bases to trimming and J lost 7 bases, with 11 bases between them. The CDR3 is 15 residues long. Per the germline V gene, CDR1 is SGHDT and CDR2 is YYEEEE. CDR3 sequence: CASSLAPYNNSPLHF. The CDR3 DNA sequence: TGTGCCAGCAGCTTGGCCCCATACAACAATTCACCCCTCCACTTT. Using reference TRBV5-6 and TRBJ1-6 for the parts outside the CDR3, the full variable domain is DAGVTQSPTHLIKTRGQQVTLRCSPKSGHDTVSWYQQALGQGPQFIFQYYEEEERQRGNFPDRFSGHQFPNYSSELNVNALLLGDSALYLCASSLAPYNNSPLHFGNGTRLTVT.

This sequence joins TRBV29-1 and TRBJ2-7; 7 positions match TRBD2. CDR1 SQVTM and CDR2 ANQGSEA come from the germline V gene. The CDR3 length is 15 residues. The V and J ends lost 3 bases and 2 bases, in that order; junction bases with no gene match: 10. CDR3 region: CSVEVAREGTYEQYF. The CDR3 nucleotides read TGCAGCGTTGAGGTGGCCAGGGAGGGCACCTACGAGCAGTACTTC.

This chain links TRBV19 with TRBJ1-2, with D unclear. Germline CDR1 reads LNHDA; CDR2 reads SQIVND (reference sequence). CDR3 length: 11 amino acids. Trimming stripped 3 bases from V and 7 bases from J, with 6 bases between. CDR3 nucleotide sequence: TGTGCCAGTAGTATCGAAGCTGGCTACACCTTC. Translating it yields CASSIEAGYTF.

The sample holds one count of this clone. The CDR3 region has the DNA TGTGCCAGCAGCCCATTACAAGGGCGCAATCAGCCCCAGCATTTT. Translation gives CASSPLQGRNQPQHF. This chain uses TRBV7-9 with TRBJ1-5; D not certain. Germline V lookup: CDR1 SEHNR, CDR2 FQNEAQ (reference sequence). V was pared by 5 bases and J by 2 bases, with 13 bases between. CDR3 size: 15 residues.

The chain links TRBV6-5 to TRBJ2-7, with D possibly being TRBD1 (6 bases). This CDR3 has 14 residues. Germline-derived CDR1 and CDR2 are MNHEY and SVGAGI. Trimming left V 6 bases short and J 3 bases short, with 15 bases between. The CDR3 DNA sequence: TGTGCCAGCAGCGATAGACAGGCCTTCTACGAGCAGTACTTC. This gives the protein CASSDRQAFYEQYF.

The chain joins TRBV6-5 to TRBJ1-2; TRBD1 is a possible D gene (5 bases). The CDR3 is 14 amino acids. Germline-derived CDR1 and CDR2 are MNHEY and SVGAGI. V lost 8 bases and J lost 2, with 15 bases in between. DNA of the CDR3: TGTGCCAGCTTCGGGGTTGGGGGAAACTATGGCTACACCTTC. Its translation is CASFGVGGNYGYTF.

The V and J genes are TRBV5-6 and TRBJ1-1; maybe TRBD1 (6 bases). Germline V gives CDR1 SGHDT, CDR2 YYEEEE. The CDR3 length is 15 residues. The V and J ends lost 3 bases and 5 bases respectively, with 17 bases between them. The CDR3 region is CASSWGRGPGTEAFF. For the CDR3, the DNA is TGTGCCAGCAGCTGGGGCCGGGGGCCGGGGACTGAAGCTTTCTTT.

The chain recombines TRBV6-1 with TRBJ1-4, with 7 nucleotides matching TRBD1. Germline CDR1 MNHNS, CDR2 SASEGT. This CDR3 is built from 15 residues. V was pared by 1 base and J by 7 bases, with 6 bases of the junction left unmatched. This CDR3 reads CASSEVSRGGEKLFF. In nucleotides, the CDR3 is TGTGCCAGCAGTGAAGTATCCAGGGGGGGTGAAAAACTGTTTTTT.

V and J are TRBV7-3 and TRBJ1-6, with no clear D. This CDR3 is built from 14 residues. The V end was cut by 4 bases, the J end by 7 bases, with 11 bases between. Germline V CDR1 and CDR2: SGHTA, FQGTGA. The CDR3 region has the DNA TGTGCCAGCAGCTCGGGGTCTAGGAATTCACCCCTCCACTTT. Protein product: CASSSGSRNSPLHF.

The rearrangement links TRBV5-6 to TRBJ2-5; D uncertain. The CDR3 loop spans 12 amino acids. Germline V gives CDR1 SGHDT, CDR2 YYEEEE. The V end was cut by 10 bases, the J end by 5 bases, with 15 bases between. The CDR3 loop is CAPRKDRETQYF. CDR3 nucleotide sequence: TGTGCCCCCAGAAAGGACCGGGAGACCCAGTACTTC. The entire variable domain, with the rest obtained from reference TRBV5-6 and TRBJ2-5, is as follows: DAGVTQSPTHLIKTRGQQVTLRCSPKSGHDTVSWYQQALGQGPQFIFQYYEEEERQRGNFPDRFSGHQFPNYSSELNVNALLLGDSALYLCAPRKDRETQYFGPGTRLLVL.

In this sample, this clone turned up many times. The rearrangement uses TRBV4-2 and TRBJ1-1; 10 positions match TRBD1. Germline V lookup: CDR1 LGHNA, CDR2 YNFKEQ. J lost 3 bases, V lost 4 bases, and 11 bases had no gene match. The CDR3 covers 17 residues. CDR3: CASSLDPGQGIYTEAFF. The DNA of the CDR3 is TGTGCCAGCAGCCTAGACCCGGGACAGGGGATATACACTGAAGCTTTCTTT.

This chain uses TRBV6-6 with TRBJ2-7, with TRBD1 identical over 7 bases. CDR1 and CDR2 from the germline V gene are MNHNY and SVGAGI (reference sequence). The length of the CDR3 is 14 residues. V was pared by 8 bases and J by 0 bases, with 7 bases of the junction left unmatched. For the CDR3, the DNA is TGTGCCAGCCGTTCGGGACAGAGCTCCTACGAGCAGTACTTC. Protein product: CASRSGQSSYEQYF.

This clone was seen a single time. This sequence joins TRBV11-2 and TRBJ1-2; D gene ambiguous. In germline, CDR1 is SGHAT, CDR2 FQNNGV. The CDR3 runs 12 residues. V shed 5 bases and J shed 3 bases, with 7 bases lying between them. In DNA form, the CDR3 reads TGTGCCAGCAGCGGCCTTTACTATGGCTACACCTTC. It is translated as CASSGLYYGYTF.

The chain combines TRBV4-1 with TRBJ2-7; the D gene could be TRBD1 or TRBD2 (6 bases each). CDR3 length: 19 residues. CDR1 and CDR2 from the germline V gene are MGHRA and YSYEKL. The germline V and J ends were trimmed by 2 bases and 0 bases, with 23 bases remaining between them. The CDR3 spells CASSQHLGSGGTISYEQYF. CDR3 nucleotides: TGCGCCAGCAGCCAACACTTGGGGAGTGGGGGGACAATCTCCTACGAGCAGTACTTC.

The genes are TRBV6-5 and TRBJ2-5, with a possible D match to TRBD2 (7 bases). The V and J ends lost 8 bases and 5 bases respectively, with 18 bases between them. The CDR3 spans 14 residues. Germline CDR1 reads MNHEY; CDR2 reads SVGAGI. CDR3 in amino acids: CASRTSGGLETQYF. The DNA for the CDR3 is TGTGCCAGCCGGACTAGTGGGGGGCTCGAGACCCAGTACTTC.

The rearrangement links TRBV7-2 to TRBJ2-2; perhaps TRBD1 as D (6 bases). Germline values: CDR1 SGHTA, CDR2 FQGNSA. The CDR3 extends over 16 amino acids. Trimming cost V 4 bases and J 1 base, with 13 bases left between them. This CDR3 is CASSSGTNLNTGELFF. The CDR3 DNA follows: TGTGCCAGCAGCTCGGGGACAAATTTGAACACCGGGGAGCTGTTTTTT. Based on the CDR3 plus reference TRBV7-2 and TRBJ2-2, the full variable domain is GAGVSQSPSNKVTEKGKDVELRCDPISGHTALYWYRQSLGQGLEFLIYFQGNSAPDKSGLPSDRFSAERTGGSVSTLTIQRTQQEDSAVYLCASSSGTNLNTGELFFGEGSRLTVL.

This chain joins TRBV30 and TRBJ1-4, with D perhaps TRBD1 (5 bases). Germline-derived CDR1 and CDR2 are GTSNPN and SVGIG (reference sequence). V was cut by 7 bases and J by 2 bases, with 11 bases left in between. The CDR3 has 13 residues. CDR3 sequence reads: CASSGTTNEKLFF. CDR3 bases: TGTGCCTCCTCCGGGACTACTAATGAAAAACTGTTTTTT.

This rearrangement joins TRBV6-5 to TRBJ1-4; D unresolved. The CDR3 spans 13 residues. V dropped 6 bases and J dropped 14 bases, with 19 bases sitting between them. Per the germline V gene, CDR1 is MNHEY and CDR2 is SVGAGI. The CDR3 protein is CASRPPDQTSLFF. The CDR3 DNA reads TGTGCCAGCAGGCCACCGGACCAGACTTCCCTGTTTTTT.

The chain has TRBV5-6 and TRBJ2-1; 7 bases line up with TRBD2. Germline V gene sequence: CDR1 SGHDT, CDR2 YYEEEE. This CDR3 has 15 residues. J was trimmed by 6 bases and V by 1 base; bases with no gene match: 7. CDR3: CASSLSGVLGNEQFF. The CDR3 DNA reads as TGTGCCAGCAGCTTGAGCGGGGTCCTCGGCAATGAGCAGTTCTTC.

V is TRBV2 and J is TRBJ1-1; D unresolved. Germline CDR1 is SNHLY and CDR2 is FYNNEI. V was pared by 0 bases and J by 5 bases, with 7 bases between. The CDR3 runs to 13 residues. CDR3 in amino acids: CASSEAAGTEAFF. Written as DNA, the CDR3 is TGTGCCAGCAGTGAAGCGGCGGGTACTGAAGCTTTCTTT.

The chain has TRBV7-9 and TRBJ1-4; no clear D gene. The CDR3 is 13 amino acids. From germline, CDR1 is SEHNR and CDR2 FQNEAQ (reference sequence). The germline V and J ends were trimmed by 3 bases and 6 bases, with 8 bases remaining between them. The CDR3 loop reads CASSFSVDEKLFF. CDR3 bases: TGTGCCAGCAGCTTTTCCGTAGATGAAAAACTGTTTTTT. Variable domain in full (rest from reference TRBV7-9 and TRBJ1-4): DTGVSQNPRHKITKRGQNVTFRCDPISEHNRLYWYRQTLGQGPEFLTYFQNEAQLEKSRLLSDRFSAERPKGSFSTLEIQRTEQGDSAMYLCASSFSVDEKLFFGSGTQLSVL.

This clone was recorded a few times. The chain recombines TRBV19 with TRBJ2-7; either TRBD1 or TRBD2 may supply D (5 bases each). The CDR3 is made up of 15 amino acids. Trimming cost V 5 bases and J 3 bases, with 17 bases left between them. The germline CDR1 and CDR2 sequences are LNHDA and SQIVND (reference sequence). For the CDR3, the DNA is TGTGCCAGTAGTCCCCCGGGGCAGGCCTTCTACGAGCAGTACTTC. It specifies CASSPPGQAFYEQYF.

This rearrangement joins TRBV21-1 to TRBJ1-5; TRBD1, the table's D call, was not compared with the DNA. TRBV21-1 is described as a pseudogene. The CDR3 totals 14 residues. In DNA, the CDR3 is TGTGCCAGCAGCAAAAGGACAGGGGGTCAGCCCCAGCATTTT. This encodes CASSKRTGGQPQHF.

The chain uses TRBV7-3 and TRBJ2-3; 7 positions match TRBD1. This CDR3 region has 14 residues. Trimming removed 5 bases from V and 1 base from J; junction bases left unmatched: 3. Germline CDR1 SGHTA, CDR2 FQGTGA. The CDR3 bases are TGTGCCAGCAGCCCAGACAGGGGCACAGATACGCAGTATTTT. Its protein is CASSPDRGTDTQYF.

V and J are TRBV2 and TRBJ1-2; a weak D match, TRBD1 (5 bases). V was trimmed by 3 bases and J by 0 bases, leaving 14 bases between them. Germline V CDR1 and CDR2: SNHLY, FYNNEI. This CDR3 spans 16 amino acids. CDR3: CASSDVQTAANYGYTF. The CDR3 nucleotides read TGTGCCAGCAGTGATGTGCAGACAGCTGCTAACTATGGCTACACCTTC.